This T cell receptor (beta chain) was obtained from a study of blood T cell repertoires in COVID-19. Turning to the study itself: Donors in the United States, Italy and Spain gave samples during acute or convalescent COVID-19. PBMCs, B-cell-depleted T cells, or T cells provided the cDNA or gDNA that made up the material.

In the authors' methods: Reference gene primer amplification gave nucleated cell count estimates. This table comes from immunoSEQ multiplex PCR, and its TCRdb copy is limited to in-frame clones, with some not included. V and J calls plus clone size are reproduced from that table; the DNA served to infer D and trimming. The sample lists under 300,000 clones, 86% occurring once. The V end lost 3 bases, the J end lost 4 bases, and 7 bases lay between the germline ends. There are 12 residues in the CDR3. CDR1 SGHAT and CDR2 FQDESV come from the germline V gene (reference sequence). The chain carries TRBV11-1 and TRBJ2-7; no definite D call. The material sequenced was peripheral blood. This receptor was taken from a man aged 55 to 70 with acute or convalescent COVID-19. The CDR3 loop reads CASSLNGYEQYF. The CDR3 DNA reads TGTGCCAGCAGCTTGAACGGGTACGAGCAGTACTTC.